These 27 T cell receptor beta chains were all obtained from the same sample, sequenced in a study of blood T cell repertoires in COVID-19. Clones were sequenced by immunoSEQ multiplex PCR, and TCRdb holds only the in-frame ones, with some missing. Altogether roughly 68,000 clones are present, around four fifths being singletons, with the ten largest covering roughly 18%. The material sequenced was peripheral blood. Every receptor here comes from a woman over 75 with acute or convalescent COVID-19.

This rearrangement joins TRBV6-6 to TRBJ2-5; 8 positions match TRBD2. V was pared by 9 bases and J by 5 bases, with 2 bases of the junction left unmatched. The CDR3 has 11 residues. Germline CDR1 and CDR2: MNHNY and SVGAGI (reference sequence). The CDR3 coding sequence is TGTGCCAGTAGCGGGGTTGAGACCCAGTACTTC. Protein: CASSGVETQYF.

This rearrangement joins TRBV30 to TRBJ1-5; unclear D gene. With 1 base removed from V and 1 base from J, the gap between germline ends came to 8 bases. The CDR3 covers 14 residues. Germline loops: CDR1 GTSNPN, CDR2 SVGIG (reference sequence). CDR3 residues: CAWSGSRSNQPQHF. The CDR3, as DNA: TGTGCCTGGAGTGGGTCCAGAAGCAATCAGCCCCAGCATTTT.

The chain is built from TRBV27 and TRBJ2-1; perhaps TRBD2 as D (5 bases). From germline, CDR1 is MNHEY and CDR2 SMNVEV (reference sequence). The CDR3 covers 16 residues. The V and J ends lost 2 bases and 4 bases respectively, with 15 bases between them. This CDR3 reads CASSLELPGSYNEQFF. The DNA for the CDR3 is TGTGCCAGCAGTTTAGAACTACCGGGGTCTTACAATGAGCAGTTCTTC.

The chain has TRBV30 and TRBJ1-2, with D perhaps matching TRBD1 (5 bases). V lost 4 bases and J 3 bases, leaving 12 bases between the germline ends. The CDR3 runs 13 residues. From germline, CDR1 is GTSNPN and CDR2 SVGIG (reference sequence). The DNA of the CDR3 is TGTGCCTGGATTCGGAGGGACGACTATGGCTACACCTTC. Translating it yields CAWIRRDDYGYTF.

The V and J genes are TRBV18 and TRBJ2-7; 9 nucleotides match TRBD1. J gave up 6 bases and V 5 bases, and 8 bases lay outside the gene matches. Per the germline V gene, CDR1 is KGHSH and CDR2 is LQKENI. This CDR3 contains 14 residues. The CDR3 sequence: CASSSRDREFEQYF. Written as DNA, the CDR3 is TGTGCCAGCTCATCCCGGGACAGGGAATTCGAGCAGTACTTC.

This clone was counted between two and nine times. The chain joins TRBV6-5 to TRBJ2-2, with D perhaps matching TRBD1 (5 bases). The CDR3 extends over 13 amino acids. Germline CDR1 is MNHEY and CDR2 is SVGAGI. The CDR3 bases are TGTGTAGGGGCAGACCCGAACACCGGGGAGCTGTTTTTT. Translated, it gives CVGADPNTGELFF.

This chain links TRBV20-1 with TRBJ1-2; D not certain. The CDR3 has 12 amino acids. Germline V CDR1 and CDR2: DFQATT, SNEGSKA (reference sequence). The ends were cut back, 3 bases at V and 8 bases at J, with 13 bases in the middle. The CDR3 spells CSASYLPRGYTF. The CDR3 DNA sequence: TGCAGTGCTAGTTATCTTCCGCGGGGCTACACCTTC.

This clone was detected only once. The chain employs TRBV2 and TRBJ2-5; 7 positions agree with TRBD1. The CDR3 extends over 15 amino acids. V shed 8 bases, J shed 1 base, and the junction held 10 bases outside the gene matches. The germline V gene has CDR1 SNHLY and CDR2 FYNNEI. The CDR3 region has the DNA TGTGCCAGCTCCTTGGGACAGACGACCCAAGAGACCCAGTACTTC. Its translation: CASSLGQTTQETQYF. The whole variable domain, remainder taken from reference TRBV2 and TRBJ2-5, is EPEVTQTPSHQVTQMGQEVILRCVPISNHLYFYWYRQILGQKVEFLVSFYNNEISEKSEIFDDQFSVERPDGSNFTLKIRSTKLEDSAMYFCASSLGQTTQETQYFGPGTRLLVL.

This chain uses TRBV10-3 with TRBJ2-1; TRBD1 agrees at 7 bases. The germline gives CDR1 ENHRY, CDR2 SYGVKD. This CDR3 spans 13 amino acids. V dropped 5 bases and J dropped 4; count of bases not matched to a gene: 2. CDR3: CAISRDSYNEQFF. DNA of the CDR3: TGTGCCATCAGTAGGGACAGTTACAATGAGCAGTTCTTC.

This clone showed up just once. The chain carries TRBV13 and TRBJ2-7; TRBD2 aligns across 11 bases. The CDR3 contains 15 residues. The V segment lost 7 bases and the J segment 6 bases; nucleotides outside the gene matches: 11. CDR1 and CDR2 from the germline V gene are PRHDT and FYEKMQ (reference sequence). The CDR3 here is CASTQGTTSGSEQYF. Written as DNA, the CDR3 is TGTGCCAGCACCCAGGGGACCACTAGCGGGAGCGAGCAGTACTTC.

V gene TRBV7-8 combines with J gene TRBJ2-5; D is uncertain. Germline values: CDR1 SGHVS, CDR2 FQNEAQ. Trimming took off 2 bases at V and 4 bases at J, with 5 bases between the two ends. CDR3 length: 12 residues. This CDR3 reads CASSLNGETQYF. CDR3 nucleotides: TGTGCCAGCAGCTTAAACGGAGAGACCCAGTACTTC. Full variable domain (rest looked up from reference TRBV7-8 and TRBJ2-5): GAGVSQSPRYKVAKRGQDVALRCDPISGHVSLFWYQQALGQGPEFLTYFQNEAQLDKSGLPSDRFFAERPEGSVSTLKIQRTQQEDSAVYLCASSLNGETQYFGPGTRLLVL.

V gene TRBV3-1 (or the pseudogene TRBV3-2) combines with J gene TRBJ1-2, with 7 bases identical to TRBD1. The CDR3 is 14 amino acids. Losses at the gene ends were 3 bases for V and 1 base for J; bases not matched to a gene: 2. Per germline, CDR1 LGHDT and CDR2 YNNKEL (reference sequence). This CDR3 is CASSQQGVNYGYTF. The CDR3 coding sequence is TGTGCCAGCAGCCAGCAGGGGGTTAACTATGGCTACACCTTC.

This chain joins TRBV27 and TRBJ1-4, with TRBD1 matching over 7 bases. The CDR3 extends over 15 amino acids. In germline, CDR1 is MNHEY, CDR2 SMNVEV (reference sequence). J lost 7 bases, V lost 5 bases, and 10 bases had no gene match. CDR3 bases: TGTGCCAGCAGTCAGGCTTGGGACAGTCGTGAAAAACTGTTTTTT. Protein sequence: CASSQAWDSREKLFF. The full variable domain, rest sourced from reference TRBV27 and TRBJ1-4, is EAQVTQNPRYLITVTGKKLTVTCSQNMNHEYMSWYRQDPGLGLRQIYYSMNVEVTDKGDVPEGYKVSRKEKRNFPLILESPSPNQTSLYFCASSQAWDSREKLFFGSGTQLSVL.

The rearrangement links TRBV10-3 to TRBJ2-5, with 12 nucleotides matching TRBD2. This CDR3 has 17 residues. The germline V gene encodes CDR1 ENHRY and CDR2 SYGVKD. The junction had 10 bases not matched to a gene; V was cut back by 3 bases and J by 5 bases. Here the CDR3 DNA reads TGTGCCATCAGTGATCCCCCTAGCGGGGGGGCCCGGGAGACCCAGTACTTC. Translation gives CAISDPPSGGARETQYF.

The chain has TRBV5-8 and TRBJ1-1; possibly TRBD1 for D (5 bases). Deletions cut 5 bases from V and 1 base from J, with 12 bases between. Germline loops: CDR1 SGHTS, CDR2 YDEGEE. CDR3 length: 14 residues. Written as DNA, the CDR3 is TGTGCCAGCAGACTTGCAGGACAGAACACTGAAGCTTTCTTT. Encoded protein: CASRLAGQNTEAFF.

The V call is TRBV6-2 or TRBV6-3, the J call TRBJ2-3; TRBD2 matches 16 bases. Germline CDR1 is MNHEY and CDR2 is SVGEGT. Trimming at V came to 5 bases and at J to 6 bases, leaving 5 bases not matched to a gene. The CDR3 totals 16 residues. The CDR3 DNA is TGTGCCAGCAGTGTCCCGGGACTAGCGGGAGGGGATACGCAGTATTTT. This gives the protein CASSVPGLAGGDTQYF.

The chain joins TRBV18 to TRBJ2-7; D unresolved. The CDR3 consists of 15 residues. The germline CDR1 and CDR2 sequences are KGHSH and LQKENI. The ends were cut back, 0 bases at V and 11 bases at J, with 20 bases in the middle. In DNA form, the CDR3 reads TGTGCCAGCTCACCACCGAATTGGCAAGCCACCACTAAGTACTTC. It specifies CASSPPNWQATTKYF. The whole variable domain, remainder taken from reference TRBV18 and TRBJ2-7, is NAGVMQNPRHLVRRRGQEARLRCSPMKGHSHVYWYRQLPEEGLKFMVYLQKENIIDESGMPKERFSAEFPKEGPSILRIQQVVRGDSAAYFCASSPPNWQATTKYFGPGTRLTVT.

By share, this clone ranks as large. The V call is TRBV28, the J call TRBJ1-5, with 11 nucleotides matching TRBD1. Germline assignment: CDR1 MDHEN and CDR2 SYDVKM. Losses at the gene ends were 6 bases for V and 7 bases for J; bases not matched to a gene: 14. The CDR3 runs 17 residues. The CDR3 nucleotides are TGTGCCAGCAGCCGCATTGGGACAGGGGGATCCAGACAGCCCCAGCATTTT. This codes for CASSRIGTGGSRQPQHF.

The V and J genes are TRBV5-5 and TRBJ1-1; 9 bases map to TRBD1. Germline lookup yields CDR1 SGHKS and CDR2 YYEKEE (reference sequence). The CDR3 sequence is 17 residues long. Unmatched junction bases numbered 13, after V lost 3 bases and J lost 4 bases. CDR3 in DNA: TGTGCCAGCAGCTCAACAGGGGGCGGTGGGTTGTCCACTGAAGCTTTCTTT. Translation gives CASSSTGGGGLSTEAFF.

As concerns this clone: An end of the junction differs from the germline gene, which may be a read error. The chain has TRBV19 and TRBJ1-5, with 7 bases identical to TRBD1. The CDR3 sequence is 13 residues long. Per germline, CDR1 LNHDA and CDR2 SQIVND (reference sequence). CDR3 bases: TGTGCCAGTAGTCTAGACAGGGATCAGCCCCAGCATTTT. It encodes CASSLDRDQPQHF.

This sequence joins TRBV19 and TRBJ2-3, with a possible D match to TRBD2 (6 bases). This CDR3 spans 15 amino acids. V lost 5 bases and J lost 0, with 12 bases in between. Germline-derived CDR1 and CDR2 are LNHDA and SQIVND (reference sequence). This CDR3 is CASSGAGPSTDTQYF. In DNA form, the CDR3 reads TGTGCCAGTAGTGGGGCGGGGCCTAGCACAGATACGCAGTATTTT. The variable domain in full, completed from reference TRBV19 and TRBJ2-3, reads DGGITQSPKYLFRKEGQNVTLSCEQNLNHDAMYWYRQDPGQGLRLIYYSQIVNDFQKGDIAEGYSVSREKKESFPLTVTSAQKNPTAFYLCASSGAGPSTDTQYFGPGTRLTVL.

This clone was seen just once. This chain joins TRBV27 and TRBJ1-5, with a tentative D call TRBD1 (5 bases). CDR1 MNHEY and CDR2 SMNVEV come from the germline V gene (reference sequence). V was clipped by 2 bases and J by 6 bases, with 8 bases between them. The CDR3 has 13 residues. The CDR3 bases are TGTGCCAGCAGTTTAGGGGCGGCTCAGCCCCAGCATTTT. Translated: CASSLGAAQPQHF.

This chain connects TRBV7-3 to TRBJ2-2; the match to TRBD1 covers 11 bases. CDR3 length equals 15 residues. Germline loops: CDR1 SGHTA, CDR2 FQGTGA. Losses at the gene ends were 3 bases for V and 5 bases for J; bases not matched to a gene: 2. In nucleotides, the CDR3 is TGTGCCAGCAGCTTCGGGACAGGGGGAACCGGGGAGCTGTTTTTT. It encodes CASSFGTGGTGELFF.

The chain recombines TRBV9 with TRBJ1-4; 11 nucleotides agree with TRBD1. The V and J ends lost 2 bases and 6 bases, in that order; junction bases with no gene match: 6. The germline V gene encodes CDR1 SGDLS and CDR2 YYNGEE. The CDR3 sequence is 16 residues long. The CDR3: CASSVGTGGGDEKLFF. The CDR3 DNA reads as TGTGCCAGCAGCGTTGGGACAGGGGGAGGGGATGAAAAACTGTTTTTT.

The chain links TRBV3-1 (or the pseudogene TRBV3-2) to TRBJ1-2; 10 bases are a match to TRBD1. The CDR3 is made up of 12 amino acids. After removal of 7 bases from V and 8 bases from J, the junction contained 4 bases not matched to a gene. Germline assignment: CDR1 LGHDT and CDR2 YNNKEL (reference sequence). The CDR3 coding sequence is TGTGCCAGCACGACAGGGGGCTTGGGCTACACCTTC. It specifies CASTTGGLGYTF.

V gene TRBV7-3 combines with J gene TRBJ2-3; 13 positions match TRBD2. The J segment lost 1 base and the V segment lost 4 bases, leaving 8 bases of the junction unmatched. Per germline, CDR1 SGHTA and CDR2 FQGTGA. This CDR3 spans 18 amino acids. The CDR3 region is CASSSPTSGGPRTDTQYF. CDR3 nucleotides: TGTGCCAGCAGCTCCCCGACTAGCGGGGGGCCCCGCACAGATACGCAGTATTTT.

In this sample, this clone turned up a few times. CDR3 in amino acids: CASSMGNGGQVETQYF. CDR3 nucleotide sequence: TGTGCCAGTAGTATGGGAAACGGGGGGCAGGTAGAGACCCAGTACTTC. The chain carries TRBV19 and TRBJ2-5; a weak D match, TRBD2 (7 bases). The CDR3 consists of 16 residues. V dropped 3 bases and J dropped 4 bases, with 18 bases sitting between them. CDR1 is LNHDA, CDR2 SQIVND, per germline (reference sequence).